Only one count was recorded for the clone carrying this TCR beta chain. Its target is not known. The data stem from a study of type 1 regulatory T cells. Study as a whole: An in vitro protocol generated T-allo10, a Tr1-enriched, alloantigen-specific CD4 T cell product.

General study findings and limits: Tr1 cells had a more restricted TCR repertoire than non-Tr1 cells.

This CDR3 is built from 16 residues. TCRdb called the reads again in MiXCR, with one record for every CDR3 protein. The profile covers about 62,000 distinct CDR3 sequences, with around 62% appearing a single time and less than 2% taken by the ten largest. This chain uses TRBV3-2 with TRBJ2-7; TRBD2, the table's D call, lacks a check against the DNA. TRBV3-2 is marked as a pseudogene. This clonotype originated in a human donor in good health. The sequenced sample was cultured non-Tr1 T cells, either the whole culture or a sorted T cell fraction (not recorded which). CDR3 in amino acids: CASSQEGAGGSYEQYF. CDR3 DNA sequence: TGTGCCAGCAGCCAAGAAGGAGCGGGAGGTTCCTACGAGCAGTACTTC.